In this sample, the clone carrying this TCR beta chain turned up a few times. The TEMRA cells underwent FACS enrichment, while the CD8+ and CD4+ T cells underwent negative isolation. Germline values: CDR1 MDHEN, CDR2 SYDVKM. The CDR3 loop spans 13 amino acids. V shed 3 bases and J 5 bases; nucleotides not matched to a gene: 3. Reverse transcription used about 0.45 to 1 ug RNA and random hexamers. Each CDR3 protein is one row after TCRdb ran MiXCR on the immunoSEQ multiplex PCR reads. The sample shows approximately 200,000 distinct CDR3 sequences, roughly 95% of them seen only once. This specimen belongs to a study of CD8 T cells in Susac syndrome.

The sequenced material came from CD4+ T cells from PBMCs. The clonotype comes from a human donor with multiple sclerosis. The V call is TRBV28, the J call TRBJ1-1; 7 nucleotides agree with TRBD1. The CDR3 spells CASSLVQGTEAFF. The CDR3 DNA follows: TGTGCCAGCAGTTTGGTACAGGGGACTGAAGCTTTCTTT.